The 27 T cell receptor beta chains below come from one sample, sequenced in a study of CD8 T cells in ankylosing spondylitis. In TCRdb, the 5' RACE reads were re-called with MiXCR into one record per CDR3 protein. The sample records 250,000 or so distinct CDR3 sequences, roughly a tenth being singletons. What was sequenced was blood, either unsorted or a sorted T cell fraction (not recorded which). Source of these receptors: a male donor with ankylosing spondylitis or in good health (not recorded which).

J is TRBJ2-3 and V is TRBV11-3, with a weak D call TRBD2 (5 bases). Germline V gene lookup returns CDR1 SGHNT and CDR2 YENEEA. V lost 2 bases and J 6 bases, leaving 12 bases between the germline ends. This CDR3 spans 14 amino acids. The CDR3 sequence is CASSLRSVGDTQYF. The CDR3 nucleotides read TGTGCCAGCAGCTTACGTAGCGTAGGGGATACGCAGTATTTT.

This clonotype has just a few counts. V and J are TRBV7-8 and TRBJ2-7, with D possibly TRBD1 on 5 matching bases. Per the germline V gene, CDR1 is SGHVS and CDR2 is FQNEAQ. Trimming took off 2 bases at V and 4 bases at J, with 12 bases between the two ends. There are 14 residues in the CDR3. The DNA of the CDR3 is TGTGCCAGCAGCTTACTATCACAGGAGTACGAGCAGTACTTC. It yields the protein CASSLLSQEYEQYF.

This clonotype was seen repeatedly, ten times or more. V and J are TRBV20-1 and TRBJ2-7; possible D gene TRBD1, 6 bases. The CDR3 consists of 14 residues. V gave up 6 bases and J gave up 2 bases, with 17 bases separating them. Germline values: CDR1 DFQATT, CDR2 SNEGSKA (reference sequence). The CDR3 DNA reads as TGCAGTGCCGTCCATGGACAGCCAGCCTACGAGCAGTACTTC. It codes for CSAVHGQPAYEQYF.

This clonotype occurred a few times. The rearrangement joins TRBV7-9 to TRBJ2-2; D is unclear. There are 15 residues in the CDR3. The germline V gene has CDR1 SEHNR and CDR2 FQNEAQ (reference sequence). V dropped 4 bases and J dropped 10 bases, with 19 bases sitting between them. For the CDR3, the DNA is TGTGCCAGCAGCTCTCTGGGGTACCCGAAAGCGGAGCTGTTTTTT. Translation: CASSSLGYPKAELFF. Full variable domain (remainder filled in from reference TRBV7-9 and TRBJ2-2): DTGVSQNPRHKITKRGQNVTFRCDPISEHNRLYWYRQTLGQGPEFLTYFQNEAQLEKSRLLSDRFSAERPKGSFSTLEIQRTEQGDSAMYLCASSSLGYPKAELFFGEGSRLTVL.

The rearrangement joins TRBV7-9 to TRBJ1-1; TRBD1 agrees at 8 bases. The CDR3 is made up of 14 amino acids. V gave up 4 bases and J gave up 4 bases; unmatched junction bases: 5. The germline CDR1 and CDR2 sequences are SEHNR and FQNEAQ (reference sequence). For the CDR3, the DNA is TGTGCCAGCAGCTCACAGGGGGGGAGCACTGAAGCTTTCTTT. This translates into CASSSQGGSTEAFF.

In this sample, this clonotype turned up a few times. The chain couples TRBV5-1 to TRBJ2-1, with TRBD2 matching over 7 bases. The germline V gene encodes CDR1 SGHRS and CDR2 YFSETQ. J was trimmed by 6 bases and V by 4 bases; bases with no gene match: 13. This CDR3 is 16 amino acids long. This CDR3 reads CASSLTVTSAGNEQFF. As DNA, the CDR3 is TGCGCCAGCAGCCTGACAGTCACTAGCGCCGGCAATGAGCAGTTCTTC. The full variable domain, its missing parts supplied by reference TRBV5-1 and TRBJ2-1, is KAGVTQTPRYLIKTRGQQVTLSCSPISGHRSVSWYQQTPGQGLQFLFEYFSETQRNKGNFPGRFSGRQFSNSRSEMNVSTLELGDSALYLCASSLTVTSAGNEQFFGPGTRLTVL.

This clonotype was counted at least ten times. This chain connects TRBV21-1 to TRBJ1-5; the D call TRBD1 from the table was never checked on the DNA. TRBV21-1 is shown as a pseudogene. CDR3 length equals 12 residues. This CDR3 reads CASSRGLQPQHF. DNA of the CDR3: TGTGCCAGCAGTCGGGGGCTTCAGCCCCAGCATTTT.

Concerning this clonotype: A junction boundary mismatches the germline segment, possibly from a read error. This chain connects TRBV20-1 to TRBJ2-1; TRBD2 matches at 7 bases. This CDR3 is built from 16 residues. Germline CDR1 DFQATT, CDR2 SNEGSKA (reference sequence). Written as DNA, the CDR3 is TGCAGTACTAGTGAAAAGAGGACTAGTTTGCGGGTTGAGCAGTTCTTC. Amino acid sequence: CSTSEKRTSLRVEQFF.

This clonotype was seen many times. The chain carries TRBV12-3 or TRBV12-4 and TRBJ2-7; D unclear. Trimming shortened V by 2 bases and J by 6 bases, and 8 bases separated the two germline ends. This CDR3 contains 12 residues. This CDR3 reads CASSLTSSEQYF. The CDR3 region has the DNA TGTGCCAGCAGTTTAACGTCATCCGAGCAGTACTTC.

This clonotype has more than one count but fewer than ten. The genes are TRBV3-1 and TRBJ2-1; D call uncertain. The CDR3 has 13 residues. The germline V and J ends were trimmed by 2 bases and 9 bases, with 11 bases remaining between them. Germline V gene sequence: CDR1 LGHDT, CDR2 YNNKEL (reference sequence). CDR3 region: CASSQSSTGEQFF. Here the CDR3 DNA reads TGTGCCAGCAGCCAAAGCAGCACGGGTGAGCAGTTCTTC.

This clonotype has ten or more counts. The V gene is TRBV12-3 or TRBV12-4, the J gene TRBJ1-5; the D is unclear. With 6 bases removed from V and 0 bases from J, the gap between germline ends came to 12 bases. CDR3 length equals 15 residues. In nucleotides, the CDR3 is TGTGCCAGCAGCCCGACCGTGTATAGCAATCAGCCCCAGCATTTT. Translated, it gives CASSPTVYSNQPQHF.

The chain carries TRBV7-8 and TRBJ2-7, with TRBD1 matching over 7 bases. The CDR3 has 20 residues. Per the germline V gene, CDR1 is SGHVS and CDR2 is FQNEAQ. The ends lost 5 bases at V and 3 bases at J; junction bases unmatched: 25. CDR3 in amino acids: CASSARGFLQGRGVFYEQYF. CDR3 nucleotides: TGTGCCAGCAGCGCTAGGGGATTTTTACAGGGGCGAGGCGTCTTCTACGAGCAGTACTTC.

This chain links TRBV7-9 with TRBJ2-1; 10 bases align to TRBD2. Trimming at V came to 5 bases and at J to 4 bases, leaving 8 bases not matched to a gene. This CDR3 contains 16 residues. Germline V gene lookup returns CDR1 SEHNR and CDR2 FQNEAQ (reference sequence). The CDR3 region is CASSRASSGSYNEQFF. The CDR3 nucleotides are TGTGCCAGCAGCCGCGCCTCTAGCGGGAGTTACAATGAGCAGTTCTTC.

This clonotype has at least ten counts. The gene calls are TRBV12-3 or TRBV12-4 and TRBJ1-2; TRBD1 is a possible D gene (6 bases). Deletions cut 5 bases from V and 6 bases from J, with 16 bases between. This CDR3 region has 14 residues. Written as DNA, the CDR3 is TGTGCCAGCAGTCCTACATATCGACAGGATGGCTACACCTTC. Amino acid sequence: CASSPTYRQDGYTF.

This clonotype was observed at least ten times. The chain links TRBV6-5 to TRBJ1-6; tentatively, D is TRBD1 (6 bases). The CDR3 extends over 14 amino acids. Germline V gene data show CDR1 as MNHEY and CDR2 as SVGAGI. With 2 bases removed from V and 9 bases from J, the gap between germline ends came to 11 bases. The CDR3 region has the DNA TGTGCCAGCAGTTACAGCGGGGGGCGTTCACCCCTCCACTTT. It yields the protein CASSYSGGRSPLHF.

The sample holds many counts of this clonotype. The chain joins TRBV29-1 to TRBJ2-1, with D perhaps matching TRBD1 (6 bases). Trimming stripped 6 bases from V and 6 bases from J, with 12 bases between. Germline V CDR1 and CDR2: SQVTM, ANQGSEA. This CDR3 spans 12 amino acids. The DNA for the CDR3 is TGCAGCGTCCAATGGACAGCCAATGAGCAGTTCTTC. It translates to CSVQWTANEQFF.

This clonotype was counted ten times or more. The CDR3 nucleotides are TGTGCCAGCAGTGGTTATGACAGGGGGCGGACTGAAGCTTTCTTT. Encoded protein: CASSGYDRGRTEAFF. This chain links TRBV12-3 or TRBV12-4 with TRBJ1-1; the match to TRBD1 covers 10 bases. This CDR3 has 15 amino acids. The junction had 8 bases not matched to a gene; V was cut back by 5 bases and J by 5 bases.

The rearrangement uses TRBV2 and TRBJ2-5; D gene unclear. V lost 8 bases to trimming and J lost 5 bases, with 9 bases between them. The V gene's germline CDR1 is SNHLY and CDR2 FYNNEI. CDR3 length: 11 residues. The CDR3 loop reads CASGRRETQYF. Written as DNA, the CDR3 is TGTGCCAGCGGGCGACGGGAGACCCAGTACTTC.

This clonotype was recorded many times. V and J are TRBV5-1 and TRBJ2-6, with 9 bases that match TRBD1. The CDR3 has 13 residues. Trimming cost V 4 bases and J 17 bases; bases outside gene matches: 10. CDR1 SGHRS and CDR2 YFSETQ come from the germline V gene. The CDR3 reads CASSPGQGGRLTF. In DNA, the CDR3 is TGCGCCAGCAGCCCGGGACAGGGCGGCCGCTTGACTTTC.

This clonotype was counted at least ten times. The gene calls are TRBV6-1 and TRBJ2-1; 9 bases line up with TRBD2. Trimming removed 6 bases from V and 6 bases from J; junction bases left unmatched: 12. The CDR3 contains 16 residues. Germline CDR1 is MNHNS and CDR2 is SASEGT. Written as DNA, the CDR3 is TGTGCCAGCAGCCTCGGAGGGCGGGGGGGGTTCAATGAGCAGTTCTTC. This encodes CASSLGGRGGFNEQFF.

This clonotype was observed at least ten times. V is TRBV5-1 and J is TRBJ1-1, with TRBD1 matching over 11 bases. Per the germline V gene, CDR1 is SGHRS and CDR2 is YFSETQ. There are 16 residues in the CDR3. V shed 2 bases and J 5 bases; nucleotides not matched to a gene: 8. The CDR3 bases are TGCGCCAGCAGCTTTCGGATCGGACAGGGGGCGACTGAAGCTTTCTTT. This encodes CASSFRIGQGATEAFF.

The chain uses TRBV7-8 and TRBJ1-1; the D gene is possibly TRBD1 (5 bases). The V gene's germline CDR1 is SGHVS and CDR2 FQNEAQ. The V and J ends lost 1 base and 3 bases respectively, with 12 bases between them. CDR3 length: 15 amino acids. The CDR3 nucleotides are TGTGCCAGCAGCTTAGATTTGGGGGAGTACACTGAAGCTTTCTTT. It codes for CASSLDLGEYTEAFF.

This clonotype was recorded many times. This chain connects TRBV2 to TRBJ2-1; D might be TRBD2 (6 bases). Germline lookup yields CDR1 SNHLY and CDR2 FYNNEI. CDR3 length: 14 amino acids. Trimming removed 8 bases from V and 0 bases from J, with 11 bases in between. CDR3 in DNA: TGTGCCAGCGACGGAGGGAGCTCCTACAATGAGCAGTTCTTC. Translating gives CASDGGSSYNEQFF.

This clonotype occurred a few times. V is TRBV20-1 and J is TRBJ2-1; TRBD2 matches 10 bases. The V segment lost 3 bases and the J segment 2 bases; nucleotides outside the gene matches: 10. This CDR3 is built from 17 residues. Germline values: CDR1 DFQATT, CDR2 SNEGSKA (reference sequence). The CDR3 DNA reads TGCAGTGCTAGGCCCCAACTAGCGGGGTCTCCCTACAATGAGCAGTTCTTC. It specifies CSARPQLAGSPYNEQFF.

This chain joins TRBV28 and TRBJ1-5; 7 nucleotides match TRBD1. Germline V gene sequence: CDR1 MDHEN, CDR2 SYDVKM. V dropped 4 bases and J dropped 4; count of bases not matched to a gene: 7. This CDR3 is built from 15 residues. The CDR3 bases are TGTGCCAGCAGTTCGTCAGGGGGTTGGAATCAGCCCCAGCATTTT. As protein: CASSSSGGWNQPQHF.

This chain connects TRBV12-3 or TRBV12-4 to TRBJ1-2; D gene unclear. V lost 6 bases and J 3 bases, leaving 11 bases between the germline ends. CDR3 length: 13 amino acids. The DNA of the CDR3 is TGTGCCAGCAGACCGGACGGTTACTATGGCTACACCTTC. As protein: CASRPDGYYGYTF.

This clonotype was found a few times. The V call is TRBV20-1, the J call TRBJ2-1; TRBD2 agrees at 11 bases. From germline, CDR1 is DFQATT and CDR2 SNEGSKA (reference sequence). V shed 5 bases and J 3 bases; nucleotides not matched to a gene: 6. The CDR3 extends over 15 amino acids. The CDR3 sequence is CSAQNLAGGYNEQFF. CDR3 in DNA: TGCAGTGCTCAAAATCTAGCGGGGGGCTACAATGAGCAGTTCTTC.